These 19 T cell receptor beta chains were sequenced from one sample in a study of CD8 T cells in Susac syndrome (dated by TCRdb to between 2019 and 2020). Receptor libraries were prepared by the immunoSEQ multiplex PCR assay. RNA was extracted using the RNeasy kit, and roughly 0.5 to 1 microgram was reverse transcribed with random hexamers. TCRdb ran its own pipeline on the public reads, namely fastp trimming at Q25 and MiXCR clone calling, and kept in-frame beta chains. Under each unique CDR3 protein, matching rows form one entry showing the most common genes and DNA. The sample records roughly 120,000 distinct CDR3 sequences, 90% to 95% of which are singletons. Clones ranked in the top ten supply approximately 0.12% of the sample. Sequencing input: CD4+ T cells from PBMCs. The source of these receptors is a human donor with multiple sclerosis.

The V gene is TRBV19, the J gene TRBJ1-5; 10 positions match TRBD1. The CDR3 totals 15 residues. Germline V CDR1 and CDR2: LNHDA, SQIVND (reference sequence). Trimming cost V 9 bases and J 4 bases; bases outside gene matches: 9. The DNA of the CDR3 is TGTGCCAGCATTGACAGGGGGCGCGAAAATCAGCCCCAGCATTTT. It yields the protein CASIDRGRENQPQHF.

V is TRBV18 and J is TRBJ1-6; D might be TRBD1 (6 bases). V was clipped by 5 bases and J by 4 bases, with 12 bases between them. CDR3 length equals 15 residues. Germline CDR1 KGHSH, CDR2 LQKENI. CDR3 nucleotide sequence: TGTGCCAGCTCAGCCGGACAGCCGTATAATTCACCCCTCCACTTT. Translation gives CASSAGQPYNSPLHF.

The chain recombines TRBV6-1 with TRBJ2-5; 9 bases match TRBD1. The CDR3 totals 14 residues. V lost 6 bases to trimming and J lost 7 bases; unmatched junction nucleotides: 9. Germline V CDR1 and CDR2: MNHNS, SASEGT. This chain's CDR3 is CASSPGTGRGTQYF. The CDR3 nucleotides are TGTGCCAGCAGCCCCGGGACAGGGCGAGGGACCCAGTACTTC.

The V call is TRBV29-1, the J call TRBJ1-1; the D gene is possibly TRBD1 (6 bases). From germline, CDR1 is SQVTM and CDR2 ANQGSEA. V gave up 6 bases and J gave up 5 bases, with 13 bases separating them. There are 12 residues in the CDR3. CDR3 amino acids: CSVEGGQTEAFF. CDR3 nucleotide sequence: TGCAGCGTAGAGGGAGGACAGACTGAAGCTTTCTTT.

The gene calls are TRBV23-1 and TRBJ2-1, with a weak D call TRBD1 (6 bases). TRBV23-1 is classed as an ORF, of uncertain function. V lost 1 base and J 1 base, leaving 11 bases between the germline ends. The CDR3 has 16 amino acids. The CDR3 nucleotides are TGCGCCAGCAGTCAATTGCGGCAGGGGTCCTACAATGAGCAGTTCTTC. Protein product: CASSQLRQGSYNEQFF.

The CDR3 region has the DNA TGTGCCAGCAGCTTAGGTTCAAGGGGCGAACCCAACACTGAAGCTTTCTTT. Amino acid sequence: CASSLGSRGEPNTEAFF. This chain joins TRBV7-6 and TRBJ1-1; a weak D match, TRBD1 (5 bases). This CDR3 comprises 17 residues. V was trimmed by 1 base and J by 2 bases, leaving 17 bases between them. Looked up from germline, CDR1 is SGHVS and CDR2 is FNYEAQ.

The chain combines TRBV5-4 with TRBJ2-3; either TRBD1 or TRBD2 may fit D (5 bases each). Per the germline V gene, CDR1 is SGHNT and CDR2 is YYREEE (reference sequence). The V and J ends lost 2 bases and 3 bases respectively, with 16 bases between them. The CDR3 spans 16 residues. This CDR3 is CASSFRLQGATDTQYF. The CDR3 nucleotides read TGTGCCAGCAGCTTTAGACTGCAGGGAGCGACAGATACGCAGTATTTT.

V is TRBV5-1 and J is TRBJ1-2, with a possible D match to TRBD1 (6 bases). Trimming removed 4 bases at V and 8 bases at J, with 18 bases between. The CDR3 spans 14 residues. CDR1 and CDR2 (germline): SGHRS, YFSETQ. The CDR3 reads CASSGTFSLGGYTF. The CDR3 DNA reads as TGCGCCAGCAGCGGGACATTCTCGTTAGGGGGCTACACCTTC.

The rearrangement links TRBV12-3 or TRBV12-4 to TRBJ1-2; possibly TRBD1 for D (5 bases). The CDR3 extends over 14 amino acids. Trimming took off 3 bases at V and 5 bases at J, with 13 bases between the two ends. The CDR3 DNA reads as TGTGCCAGCAGTTTCCTCTCGGGGGGATATGGCTACACCTTC. Translating gives CASSFLSGGYGYTF.

The chain has TRBV5-1 and TRBJ2-7; 8 nucleotides agree with TRBD2. V was clipped by 0 bases and J by 6 bases; unmatched bases: 8. This CDR3 has 15 residues. Germline V gives CDR1 SGHRS, CDR2 YFSETQ. The CDR3 nucleotides read TGCGCCAGCAGCTTGGACAGCGGGAGCTACGGCGAGCAGTACTTC. Encoded protein: CASSLDSGSYGEQYF.

V gene TRBV3-1 combines with J gene TRBJ2-7; 11 bases fit TRBD2. In germline, CDR1 is LGHDT, CDR2 YNNKEL (reference sequence). The V gene end was trimmed by 3 bases and the J gene end by 5 bases; junction bases not matched to a gene: 3. This CDR3 has 14 residues. The CDR3 DNA reads TGTGCCAGCAGCCAGACTAGCGGGATGGACGAGCAGTACTTC. Encoded protein: CASSQTSGMDEQYF.

V gene TRBV5-1 combines with J gene TRBJ1-1, with 7 bases that match TRBD1. Per the germline V gene, CDR1 is SGHRS and CDR2 is YFSETQ. There are 14 residues in the CDR3. Losses at the gene ends were 3 bases for V and 1 base for J; bases not matched to a gene: 3. The CDR3 DNA follows: TGCGCCAGCAGCTGGAGACAGGGGAACACTGAAGCTTTCTTT. Protein product: CASSWRQGNTEAFF.

This chain links TRBV20-1 with TRBJ2-7; 7 positions match TRBD1. CDR3 size: 12 residues. V shed 3 bases and J 2 bases; nucleotides not matched to a gene: 1. From germline, CDR1 is DFQATT and CDR2 SNEGSKA (reference sequence). The CDR3 DNA sequence: TGCAGTGCTAGGAGGGGGCCCTACGAGCAGTACTTC. Translating gives CSARRGPYEQYF.

The chain combines TRBV5-4 with TRBJ1-3; a possible D gene is TRBD1 (5 bases). The V and J ends lost 3 bases and 2 bases respectively, with 15 bases between them. This CDR3 has 16 residues. CDR1 is SGHNT and CDR2 is YYREEE in the germline V gene (reference sequence). This CDR3 is CASSSRGGIAGNTIYF. CDR3 nucleotides: TGTGCCAGCAGCTCCCGCGGGGGGATTGCTGGAAACACCATATATTTT.

This clonotype is a singleton in its sample. The chain joins TRBV29-1 to TRBJ2-1; D unresolved. Trimming cost V 6 bases and J 4 bases, with 10 bases left between them. The germline gives CDR1 SQVTM, CDR2 ANQGSEA. CDR3 length equals 12 residues. The CDR3 nucleotides are TGCAGCGTAGGTGACTTTTACAATGAGCAGTTCTTC. Residues: CSVGDFYNEQFF.

The chain has TRBV5-1 and TRBJ1-1, with 8 bases lining up with TRBD1. The germline gives CDR1 SGHRS, CDR2 YFSETQ. Trimming at V came to 0 bases and at J to 6 bases, leaving 4 bases not matched to a gene. This CDR3 has 14 amino acids. The CDR3, as DNA: TGCGCCAGCAGCTTGGGGACAGGGATCGCTGAAGCTTTCTTT. This sequence encodes CASSLGTGIAEAFF.

The rearrangement uses TRBV5-5 and TRBJ1-2; D ambiguous. Germline CDR1 and CDR2: SGHKS and YYEKEE (reference sequence). The CDR3 extends over 13 amino acids. The V end lost 4 bases, the J end lost 4 bases, and 11 bases lay between the germline ends. CDR3 residues: CASSPHETYGYTF. The CDR3 DNA reads as TGTGCCAGCAGCCCCCATGAGACCTATGGCTACACCTTC.

The genes are TRBV13 and TRBJ1-1; no definite D call. The CDR3 contains 12 residues. V was clipped by 10 bases and J by 6 bases, with 15 bases between them. The germline V gene has CDR1 PRHDT and CDR2 FYEKMQ (reference sequence). The CDR3 coding sequence is TGTGCCACCGCAGGTGGGTGGGCTGAAGCTTTCTTT. Encoded protein: CATAGGWAEAFF.

The V gene is TRBV5-1, the J gene TRBJ2-7; D gene unclear. Trimming pared 4 bases from V and 3 bases from J, leaving 14 bases between. CDR3 length equals 14 residues. Germline CDR1 is SGHRS and CDR2 is YFSETQ. CDR3 nucleotides: TGCGCCAGCAGCAGTTACTTGCAGGACTACGAGCAGTACTTC. Translation gives CASSSYLQDYEQYF.